This T cell receptor (beta chain) was retrieved from a study of blood T cell repertoires in COVID-19. Study at large: Some COVID-19 samples were acute and others convalescent; all came from the United States, Italy and Spain.

Each participant's cohort was designated according to participant-reported clinical history. Recovery among Cohort 3 donors was established by two negative PCRs, clearance, or symptom resolution. In the source study's methods: How many nucleated cells were present was estimated from reference gene primer amplification. The method was immunoSEQ multiplex PCR; TCRdb's version includes in-frame clones alone and lacks a portion of them. That table supplies the V and J calls and clone size; D and trimming were determined from the DNA. The sample records 200,000 to 300,000 clones, approximately 90% being singletons. V shed 5 bases and J 5 bases; nucleotides not matched to a gene: 4. The CDR3 runs 13 residues.

This receptor was taken from a woman aged 30 to 39 who had recovered from COVID-19. Sequencing used PBMCs or T cells enriched from blood (not recorded which). The chain has TRBV12-3 or TRBV12-4 and TRBJ1-2; 8 positions agree with TRBD1. CDR3 amino acids: CASSTDRGYGYTF. Here the CDR3 DNA reads TGTGCCAGCAGTACTGACAGGGGTTATGGCTACACCTTC.